The following is a T cell receptor (beta chain) sequence with its context. From germline, CDR1 is SGHDT and CDR2 YYEEEE. The CDR3 extends over 17 amino acids. Trimming removed 0 bases from V and 3 bases from J, with 18 bases in between. Methods used by the authors: Amplification with reference gene primers provided the estimates of nucleated cell counts. The data were produced by immunoSEQ multiplex PCR, yet TCRdb's version contains in-frame clones alone and is incomplete. The D gene and trimming were derived from the DNA, and the V and J assignments and clone size from that table. This table holds tens of thousands of clones, about 82% found once. This record belongs to a study of blood T cell repertoires in COVID-19. Background on the study: The United States, Italy and Spain supplied acute and convalescent COVID-19 samples. T cells, B-cell-depleted T cells, or PBMCs provided the cDNA or gDNA that served as material.

The chain couples TRBV5-6 to TRBJ2-5, with a weak D call TRBD2 (5 bases). Sequencing was carried out using peripheral blood. This TCR derives from a human donor in a cohort sampled during active COVID-19. The CDR3 coding sequence is TGTGCCAGCAGCTTGGAGGCCAGAGCTAGCAAAGAAGAGACCCAGTACTTC. Its translation: CASSLEARASKEETQYF.